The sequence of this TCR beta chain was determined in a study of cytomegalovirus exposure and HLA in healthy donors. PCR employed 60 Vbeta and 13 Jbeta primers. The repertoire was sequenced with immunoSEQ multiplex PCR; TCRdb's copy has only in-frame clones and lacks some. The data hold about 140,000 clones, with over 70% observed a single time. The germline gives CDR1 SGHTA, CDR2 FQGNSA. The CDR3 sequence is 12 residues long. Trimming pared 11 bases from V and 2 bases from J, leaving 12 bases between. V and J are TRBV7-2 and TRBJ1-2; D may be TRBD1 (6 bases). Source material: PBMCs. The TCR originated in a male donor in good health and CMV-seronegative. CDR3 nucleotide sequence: TGTGCCGCGACAGGAAAAAACTATGGCTACACCTTC. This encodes CAATGKNYGYTF.